The text below deals with one TCR beta chain. This CDR3 is built from 15 residues. The V gene's germline CDR1 is SGHVS and CDR2 FNYEAQ. V lost 1 base and J lost 6; bases outside the gene matches: 5. The data originate from a study of blood T cell repertoires in COVID-19. Method: immunoSEQ multiplex PCR; TCRdb's copy keeps in-frame clones and lacks some. Of approximately 150,000 clones listed, around 80% are singletons. This receptor was obtained from a woman over 75 with acute or convalescent COVID-19. The rearrangement links TRBV7-6 to TRBJ2-1, with 8 bases lining up with TRBD1. Specimen: peripheral blood. The CDR3 nucleotides read TGTGCCAGCAGCTTAGGGACAGGGACGATCAATGAGCAGTTCTTC. Translating gives CASSLGTGTINEQFF.